Shown below are 24 T cell receptor beta chains from a single sample sequenced in a study of PD-L1 blockade in urothelial cancer. The time point: pretreatment peripheral blood. Only in-frame clones appear in the TCRdb table, and some are missing; sequencing was by immunoSEQ multiplex PCR. The sample has some 56,000 clones, over 75% seen once. Material: PBMCs, obtained around atezolizumab (anti-PD-L1) treatment. These receptors were collected from a man aged 65 to 79 with urothelial cancer.

This sequence joins TRBV4-1 and TRBJ1-5; D gene unclear. The CDR3 spans 15 residues. CDR1 MGHRA and CDR2 YSYEKL come from the germline V gene. V was clipped by 0 bases and J by 8 bases, with 14 bases between them. The CDR3 protein is CASSQDTSQVEPQHF. The CDR3 DNA is TGCGCCAGCAGCCAAGATACGTCCCAGGTTGAGCCCCAGCATTTT.

The chain links TRBV10-3 to TRBJ2-5; 9 positions agree with TRBD2. Unmatched junction bases numbered 12, after V lost 11 bases and J lost 5 bases. CDR3 size: 14 residues. Germline-derived CDR1 and CDR2 are ENHRY and SYGVKD. The CDR3, as DNA: TGTGCCGCCGGGATAGCGGGAGAATCGGAGACCCAGTACTTC. Its protein product is CAAGIAGESETQYF.

This chain joins TRBV7-9 and TRBJ1-1; weak D call: TRBD1 (5 bases). CDR3 length: 14 residues. Trimming took off 5 bases at V and 6 bases at J, with 16 bases between the two ends. The germline gives CDR1 SEHNR, CDR2 FQNEAQ (reference sequence). CDR3 loop: CASSPGTYQSEAFF. As DNA, the CDR3 is TGTGCCAGCAGCCCCGGGACTTACCAATCTGAAGCTTTCTTT.

The chain combines TRBV11-2 with TRBJ2-5, with D possibly being TRBD2 (6 bases). The CDR3 sequence is 15 residues long. CDR1 SGHAT and CDR2 FQNNGV come from the germline V gene. Trimming left V 1 base short and J 0 bases short, with 9 bases between. This chain's CDR3 is CASSLVGGDQETQYF. The CDR3 DNA reads TGTGCCAGCAGCTTAGTTGGAGGGGACCAAGAGACCCAGTACTTC.

The V gene is TRBV11-1, the J gene TRBJ1-1; D unresolved. Germline lookup yields CDR1 SGHAT and CDR2 FQDESV (reference sequence). Trimming removed 0 bases from V and 8 bases from J, with 4 bases in between. The CDR3 is 11 residues long. CDR3 nucleotides: TGTGCCAGCAGCTTAGCAGAGGAAGCTTTCTTT. As protein: CASSLAEEAFF.

CDR3 loop: CASSLPGQPNYGYTF. Here the CDR3 DNA reads TGCGCCAGCAGCTTACCGGGACAGCCTAACTATGGCTACACCTTC. The rearrangement links TRBV5-1 to TRBJ1-2; 7 positions match TRBD1. This CDR3 comprises 15 residues. Per the germline V gene, CDR1 is SGHRS and CDR2 is YFSETQ. V lost 2 bases, J lost 0 bases, and 4 bases stayed unmatched.

On this clone: Relative to the germline gene, one junction end is altered; a read error may explain this. The chain is built from TRBV5-1 and TRBJ1-1; no reliable D call. The CDR3 is 12 amino acids. In germline, CDR1 is SGHRS, CDR2 YFSETQ. The CDR3: CASSPGSAAEEF. The CDR3 DNA reads as TGCGCCAGCAGCCCCGGGTCGGCTGCCGAAGAGTTT. The full variable domain, completed using reference TRBV5-1 and TRBJ1-1, is KAGVTQTPRYLIKTRGQQVTLSCSPISGHRSVSWYQQTPGQGLQFLFEYFSETQRNKGNFPGRFSGRQFSNSRSEMNVSTLELGDSALYLCASSPGSAAEEFGQGTRLTVV.

The J gene is TRBJ2-1, the V gene TRBV27, with 7 nucleotides matching TRBD1. The CDR3 has 13 amino acids. Germline lookup yields CDR1 MNHEY and CDR2 SMNVEV (reference sequence). V was clipped by 5 bases and J by 6 bases; unmatched bases: 4. CDR3 protein: CASSRAGGNEQFF. The CDR3, as DNA: TGTGCCAGCAGTCGGGCAGGGGGCAATGAGCAGTTCTTC.

The chain links TRBV25-1 to TRBJ2-5; 9 nucleotides line up with TRBD2. The germline CDR1 and CDR2 sequences are MGHDK and SYGVNS. This CDR3 comprises 16 residues. Losses at the gene ends were 3 bases for V and 0 bases for J; bases not matched to a gene: 5. CDR3 protein: CASSETVAGDQETQYF. DNA of the CDR3: TGTGCCAGCAGTGAGACAGTAGCGGGGGACCAAGAGACCCAGTACTTC.

The rearrangement links TRBV2 to TRBJ1-2; possibly TRBD1 for D (5 bases). The CDR3 totals 14 residues. Germline values: CDR1 SNHLY, CDR2 FYNNEI. V dropped 5 bases and J dropped 3 bases, with 13 bases sitting between them. In nucleotides, the CDR3 is TGTGCCAGCAGTCTGGGGGAGGCAGACTATGGCTACACCTTC. This gives the protein CASSLGEADYGYTF.

The chain recombines TRBV5-4 with TRBJ2-2, with a weak D call TRBD2 (6 bases). The CDR3 loop spans 14 amino acids. Trimming removed 0 bases from V and 6 bases from J, with 9 bases in between. Germline-derived CDR1 and CDR2 are SGHNT and YYREEE (reference sequence). CDR3 nucleotide sequence: TGTGCCAGCAGCTTGGGACTAGGGGCCGGGGAGCTGTTTTTT. Its translation is CASSLGLGAGELFF.

In its sample, this clone was seen once. The rearrangement links TRBV6-6 to TRBJ2-7; the D gene is possibly TRBD1 (6 bases). CDR1 and CDR2 from the germline V gene are MNHNY and SVGAGI (reference sequence). Trimming cost V 0 bases and J 5 bases, with 11 bases left between them. This CDR3 has 14 residues. CDR3 in amino acids: CASSYSSGDDEQYF. The CDR3 DNA reads as TGTGCCAGCAGTTACTCGTCAGGGGACGACGAGCAGTACTTC.

A note on this clone: This sample includes further DNA sequences coding for the same CDR3. The rearrangement links TRBV28 to TRBJ2-7; 11 bases match TRBD1. Germline V CDR1 and CDR2: MDHEN, SYDVKM. J gave up 3 bases and V 4 bases, and 2 bases lay outside the gene matches. CDR3 length: 14 amino acids. The CDR3 DNA is TGTGCCAGCAGTTCCGGGACAGGGGGCTACGAGCAGTACTTC. As protein: CASSSGTGGYEQYF.

The chain recombines TRBV29-1 with TRBJ2-1; TRBD2 aligns across 8 bases. The length of the CDR3 is 13 residues. Per the germline V gene, CDR1 is SQVTM and CDR2 is ANQGSEA. V trimming: 3 bases; J trimming: 5 bases; junction bases outside the gene matches: 3. CDR3 sequence (DNA): TGCAGCGTTGAGCGGGAGGAGAACAATGAGCAGTTCTTC. Protein: CSVEREENNEQFF.

The rearrangement joins TRBV9 to TRBJ1-3, with D unclear. There are 15 residues in the CDR3. V lost 4 bases to trimming and J lost 3 bases, with 14 bases between them. The germline CDR1 and CDR2 sequences are SGDLS and YYNGEE. Here the CDR3 DNA reads TGTGCCAGCAGCTCGAGGGCCGAGGGTGGAAACACCATATATTTT. Encoded protein: CASSSRAEGGNTIYF.

V usage is TRBV28 and J usage is TRBJ2-7; 11 positions match TRBD1. The trim removed 5 bases at V and 5 bases at J, leaving 5 bases unmatched. This CDR3 has 14 residues. Germline V CDR1 and CDR2: MDHEN, SYDVKM. As DNA, the CDR3 is TGTGCCAGCAGTCCCGGACAGGGGGCCCACGAGCAGTACTTC. Amino acids: CASSPGQGAHEQYF. The full variable domain, in which reference TRBV28 and TRBJ2-7 provide the parts outside the CDR3, is DVKVTQSSRYLVKRTGEKVFLECVQDMDHENMFWYRQDPGLGLRLIYFSYDVKMKEKGDIPEGYSVSREKKERFSLILESASTNQTSMYLCASSPGQGAHEQYFGPGTRLTVT.

The chain employs TRBV6-1 and TRBJ2-5, with TRBD2 identical over 7 bases. CDR1 MNHNS and CDR2 SASEGT come from the germline V gene. Losses at the gene ends were 3 bases for V and 5 bases for J; bases not matched to a gene: 12. The CDR3 loop spans 16 amino acids. CDR3: CASSEPGRTPGETQYF. In nucleotides, the CDR3 is TGTGCCAGCAGTGAGCCCGGGAGGACCCCAGGGGAGACCCAGTACTTC.

The chain is built from TRBV7-9 and TRBJ1-4; maybe TRBD1 (5 bases). Germline V gene lookup returns CDR1 SEHNR and CDR2 FQNEAQ (reference sequence). V was shortened by 2 bases and J by 0 bases, with 19 bases between the two germline ends. The CDR3 totals 19 residues. The CDR3 nucleotides read TGTGCCAGCAGCTTACATCAGGGAGGAAGAGGGGCAACTAATGAAAAACTGTTTTTT. This codes for CASSLHQGGRGATNEKLFF.

V gene TRBV19 combines with J gene TRBJ2-3; tentatively, D is TRBD1 (7 bases). CDR1 LNHDA and CDR2 SQIVND come from the germline V gene (reference sequence). Trimming stripped 7 bases from V and 0 bases from J, with 14 bases between. CDR3 length: 15 amino acids. The CDR3 DNA follows: TGTGCCAGTAACCCGACAGGGACTAGCACAGATACGCAGTATTTT. Translated: CASNPTGTSTDTQYF.

V usage is TRBV7-8 and J usage is TRBJ2-3; TRBD1 matches at 8 bases. CDR1 and CDR2 from the germline V gene are SGHVS and FQNEAQ. The length of the CDR3 is 17 residues. V lost 1 base, J lost 0 bases, and 6 bases stayed unmatched. As DNA, the CDR3 is TGTGCCAGCAGCTTAGGGGGGACAGGAGGAAGCACAGATACGCAGTATTTT. Protein sequence: CASSLGGTGGSTDTQYF.

This clone was observed a single time. The chain's CDR3 is CASSLAGAKNIQYF. CDR3 coding DNA: TGTGCCAGCAGTTTAGCCGGGGCCAAAAACATTCAGTACTTC. This rearrangement joins TRBV27 to TRBJ2-4, with D unresolved. The V end lost 2 bases, the J end lost 1 base, and 6 bases lay between the germline ends. Germline CDR1 MNHEY, CDR2 SMNVEV (reference sequence). The CDR3 totals 14 residues.

V usage is TRBV6-6 and J usage is TRBJ2-7, with D perhaps matching TRBD2 (5 bases). The V end lost 7 bases, the J end lost 3 bases, and 19 bases lay between the germline ends. Looked up from germline, CDR1 is MNHNY and CDR2 is SVGAGI (reference sequence). The CDR3 is 15 amino acids. In DNA form, the CDR3 reads TGTGCCAGCACCCTAGGGAGCGGATCCGACTACGAGCAGTACTTC. It specifies CASTLGSGSDYEQYF.

The chain is built from TRBV11-2 and TRBJ2-7; D is possibly TRBD1 (6 bases). The V gene lost 2 bases and the J gene lost 2 bases, with 13 bases spanning the gap. The CDR3 runs to 15 residues. Germline CDR1 and CDR2: SGHAT and FQNNGV. The CDR3 sequence: CASSLRAGAPYEQYF. CDR3 coding DNA: TGTGCCAGCAGCTTACGGGCAGGGGCCCCCTACGAGCAGTACTTC. The variable domain in full, with the rest retrieved from reference TRBV11-2 and TRBJ2-7, is EAGVAQSPRYKIIEKRQSVAFWCNPISGHATLYWYQQILGQGPKLLIQFQNNGVVDDSQLPKDRFSAERLKGVDSTLKIQPAKLEDSAVYLCASSLRAGAPYEQYFGPGTRLTVT.

The V gene is TRBV5-1, the J gene TRBJ2-2; a possible D gene is TRBD1 (6 bases). V lost 2 bases and J 1 base, leaving 6 bases between the germline ends. The CDR3 extends over 14 amino acids. Germline V CDR1 and CDR2: SGHRS, YFSETQ. The CDR3 nucleotides are TGCGCCAGCAGCTTACAGGGGAACACCGGGGAGCTGTTTTTT. Translated: CASSLQGNTGELFF.